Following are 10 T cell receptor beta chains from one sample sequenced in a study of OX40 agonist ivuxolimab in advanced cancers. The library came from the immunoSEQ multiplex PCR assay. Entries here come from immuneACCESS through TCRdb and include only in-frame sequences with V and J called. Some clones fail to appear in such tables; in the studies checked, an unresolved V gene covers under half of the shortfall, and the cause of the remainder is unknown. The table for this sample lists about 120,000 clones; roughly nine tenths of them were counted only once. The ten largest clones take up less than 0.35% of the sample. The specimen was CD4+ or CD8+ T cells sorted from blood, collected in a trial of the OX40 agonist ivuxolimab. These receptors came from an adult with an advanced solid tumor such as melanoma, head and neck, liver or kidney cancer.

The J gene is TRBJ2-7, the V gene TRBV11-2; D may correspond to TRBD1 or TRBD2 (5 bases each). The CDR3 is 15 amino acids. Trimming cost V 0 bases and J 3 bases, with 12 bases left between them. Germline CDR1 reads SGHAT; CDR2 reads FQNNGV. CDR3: CASSLDGGSGYEQYF. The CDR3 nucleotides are TGTGCCAGCAGCTTAGATGGGGGATCGGGCTACGAGCAGTACTTC.

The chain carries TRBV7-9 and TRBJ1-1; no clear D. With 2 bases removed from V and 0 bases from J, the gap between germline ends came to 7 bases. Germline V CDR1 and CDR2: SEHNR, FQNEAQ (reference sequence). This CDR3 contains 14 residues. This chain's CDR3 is CASSLTPMNTEAFF. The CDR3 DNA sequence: TGTGCCAGCAGCTTAACCCCCATGAACACTGAAGCTTTCTTT. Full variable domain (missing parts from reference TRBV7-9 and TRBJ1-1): DTGVSQNPRHKITKRGQNVTFRCDPISEHNRLYWYRQTLGQGPEFLTYFQNEAQLEKSRLLSDRFSAERPKGSFSTLEIQRTEQGDSAMYLCASSLTPMNTEAFFGQGTRLTVV.

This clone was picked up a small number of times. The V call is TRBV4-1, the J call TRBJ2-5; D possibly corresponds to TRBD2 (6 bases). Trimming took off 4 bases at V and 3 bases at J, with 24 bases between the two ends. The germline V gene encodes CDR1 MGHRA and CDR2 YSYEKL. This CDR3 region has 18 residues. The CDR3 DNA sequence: TGCGCCAGCAGCCGTGGACGGGTAAGGGGACTGAGGAAAGAGACCCAGTACTTC. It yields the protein CASSRGRVRGLRKETQYF.

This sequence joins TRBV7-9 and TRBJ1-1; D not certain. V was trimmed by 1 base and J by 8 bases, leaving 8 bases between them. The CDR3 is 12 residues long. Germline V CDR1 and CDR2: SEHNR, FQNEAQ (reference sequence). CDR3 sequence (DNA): TGTGCCAGCAGCTTAGGGACGAAAGAAGCTTTCTTT. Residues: CASSLGTKEAFF.

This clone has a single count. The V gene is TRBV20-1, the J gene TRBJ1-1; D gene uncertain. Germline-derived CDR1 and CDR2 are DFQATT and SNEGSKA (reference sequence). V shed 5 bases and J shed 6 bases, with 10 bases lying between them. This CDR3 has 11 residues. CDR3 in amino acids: CSASAGAEAFF. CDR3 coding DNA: TGCAGTGCTTCCGCCGGCGCTGAAGCTTTCTTT.

CDR3 residues: CASSAPDNYGYTF. In nucleotides, the CDR3 is TGTGCCAGCAGCGCGCCAGATAACTATGGCTACACCTTC. This sequence joins TRBV9 and TRBJ1-2; D not resolved. Germline-derived CDR1 and CDR2 are SGDLS and YYNGEE. Between the trimmed V and J ends, which lost 3 bases and 1 base, there was a span of 7 bases. This CDR3 spans 13 amino acids.

CDR3 amino acids: CAWSWRKVSSQYF. Here the CDR3 DNA reads TGTGCCTGGAGTTGGAGGAAAGTGAGTTCACAGTACTTC. This chain connects TRBV30 to TRBJ2-7, with a tentative D call TRBD2 (5 bases). This CDR3 is 13 amino acids long. The V gene's germline CDR1 is GTSNPN and CDR2 SVGIG (reference sequence). V lost 2 bases and J lost 10, with 18 bases in between.

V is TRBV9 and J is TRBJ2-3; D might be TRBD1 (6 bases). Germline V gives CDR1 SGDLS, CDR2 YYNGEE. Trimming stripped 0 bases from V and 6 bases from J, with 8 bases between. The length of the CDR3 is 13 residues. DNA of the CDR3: TGTGCCAGCAGCGTAGGGGGGCCGGATACGCAGTATTTT. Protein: CASSVGGPDTQYF. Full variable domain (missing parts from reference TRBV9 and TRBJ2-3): DSGVTQTPKHLITATGQRVTLRCSPRSGDLSVYWYQQSLDQGLQFLIQYYNGEERAKGNILERFSAQQFPDLHSELNLSSLELGDSALYFCASSVGGPDTQYFGPGTRLTVL.

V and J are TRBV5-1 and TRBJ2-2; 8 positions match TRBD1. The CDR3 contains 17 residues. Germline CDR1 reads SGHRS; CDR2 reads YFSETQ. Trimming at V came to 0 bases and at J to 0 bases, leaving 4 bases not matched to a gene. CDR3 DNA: TGCGCCAGCAGCTTGGCCGGGACAGGATCGAACACCGGGGAGCTGTTTTTT. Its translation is CASSLAGTGSNTGELFF.

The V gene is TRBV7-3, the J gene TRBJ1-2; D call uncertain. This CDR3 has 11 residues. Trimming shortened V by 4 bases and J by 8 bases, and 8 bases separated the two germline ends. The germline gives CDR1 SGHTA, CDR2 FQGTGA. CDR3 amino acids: CASSWSGGYTF. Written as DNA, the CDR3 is TGTGCCAGCAGCTGGTCGGGAGGCTACACCTTC.